This T cell receptor (beta chain) was sequenced during a study of blood T cells in healthy people across ages. The use of a sample-barcoded 5' primer and a J-beta primer mix characterized a second PCR of about 6 to 12 cycles. TCRdb called the 5' RACE reads again in MiXCR, with one record for every CDR3 protein. The sample has fewer than 950,000 distinct CDR3 sequences; roughly 34% are singletons. Germline CDR1 is MNHEY and CDR2 is SVGEGT. The CDR3 runs to 14 residues. With 4 bases clipped from V and 7 bases from J, the junction kept 6 bases outside the gene matches. This clonotype originated in a man between 18 and 35 years old in good health. Sequencing used blood. The chain couples TRBV6-2 or TRBV6-3 to TRBJ2-2; TRBD1 matches at 7 bases. CDR3 coding DNA: TGTGCCAGCAGTTTCACACAGGGGTTCGGGGAGCTGTTTTTT. Amino acids: CASSFTQGFGELFF.